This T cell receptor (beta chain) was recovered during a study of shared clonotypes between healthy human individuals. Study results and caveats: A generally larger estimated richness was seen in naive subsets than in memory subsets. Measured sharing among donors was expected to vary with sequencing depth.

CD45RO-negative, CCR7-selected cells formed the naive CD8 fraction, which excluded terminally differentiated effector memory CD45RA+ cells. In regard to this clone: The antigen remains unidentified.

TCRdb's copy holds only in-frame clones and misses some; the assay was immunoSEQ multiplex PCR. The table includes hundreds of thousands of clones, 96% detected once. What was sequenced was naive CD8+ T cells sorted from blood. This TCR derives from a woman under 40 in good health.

The CDR3 loop is CASSLRLAGVSEQYF. CDR3 DNA sequence: TGTGCCAGCAGTTTACGACTAGCGGGAGTTTCCGAGCAGTACTTC. The chain is built from TRBV28 and TRBJ2-7, with 12 bases identical to TRBD2. This CDR3 has 15 amino acids. Germline V gene sequence: CDR1 MDHEN, CDR2 SYDVKM. Trimming took 2 bases from V and 6 from J; bases not matched to a gene: 5.